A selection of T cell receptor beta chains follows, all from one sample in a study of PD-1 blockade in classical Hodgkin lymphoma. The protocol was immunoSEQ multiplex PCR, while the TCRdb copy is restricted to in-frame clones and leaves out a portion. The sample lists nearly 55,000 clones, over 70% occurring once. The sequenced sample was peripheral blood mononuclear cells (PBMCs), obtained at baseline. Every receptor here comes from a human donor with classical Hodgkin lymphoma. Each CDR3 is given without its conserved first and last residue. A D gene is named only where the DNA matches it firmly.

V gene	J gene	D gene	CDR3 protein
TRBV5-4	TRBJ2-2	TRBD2	ASSYRLAGDTGELF
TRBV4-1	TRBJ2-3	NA	ASSQPGADTQY
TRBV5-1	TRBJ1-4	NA	ASSRWTNEKLF
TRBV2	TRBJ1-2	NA	ASSAGTDYGYT
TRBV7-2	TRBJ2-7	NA	ASSLWVGHDEQY
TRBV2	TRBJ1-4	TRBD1	ASRDRGPTNEKLF
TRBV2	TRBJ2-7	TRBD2	ASSERLAGFHSYEQY
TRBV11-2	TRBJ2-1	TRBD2	ASSLESSGSYNEQF
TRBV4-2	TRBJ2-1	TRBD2	ASSHFSGRGYNEQF
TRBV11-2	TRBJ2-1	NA	ASTTLTDTYNEQF
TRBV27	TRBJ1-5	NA	ASSLEAGGRSQH
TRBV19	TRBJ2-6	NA	ASRSVGSGANVLT
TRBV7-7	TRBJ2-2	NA	ASSLEARRGELF
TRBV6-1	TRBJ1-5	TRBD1	ASSATGTGGNQPQH
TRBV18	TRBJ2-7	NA	ASSPPGVYEQY
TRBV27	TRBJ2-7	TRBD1	ASSFGTGYEQY